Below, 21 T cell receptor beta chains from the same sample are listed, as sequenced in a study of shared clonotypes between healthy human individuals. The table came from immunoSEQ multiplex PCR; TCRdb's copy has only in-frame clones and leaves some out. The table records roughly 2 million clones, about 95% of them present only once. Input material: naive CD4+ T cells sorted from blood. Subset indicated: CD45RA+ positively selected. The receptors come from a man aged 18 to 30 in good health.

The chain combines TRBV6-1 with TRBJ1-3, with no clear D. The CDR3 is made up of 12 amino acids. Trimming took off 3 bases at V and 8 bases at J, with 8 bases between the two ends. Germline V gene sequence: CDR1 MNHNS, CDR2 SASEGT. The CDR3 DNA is TGTGCCAGCAGTGACGAAGTAGACACCATATATTTT. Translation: CASSDEVDTIYF.

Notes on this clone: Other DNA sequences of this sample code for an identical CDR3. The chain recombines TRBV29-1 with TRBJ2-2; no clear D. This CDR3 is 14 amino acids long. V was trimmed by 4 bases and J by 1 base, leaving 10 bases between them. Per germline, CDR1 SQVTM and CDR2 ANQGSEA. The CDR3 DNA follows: TGCAGCGTTGGTGGGCCGTTGAACACCGGGGAGCTGTTTTTT. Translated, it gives CSVGGPLNTGELFF.

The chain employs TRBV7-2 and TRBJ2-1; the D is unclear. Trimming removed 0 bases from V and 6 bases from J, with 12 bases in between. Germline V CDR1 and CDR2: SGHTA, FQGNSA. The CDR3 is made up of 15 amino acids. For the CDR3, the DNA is TGTGCCAGCAGCTTAGCCGCTAGTTTCAGCAATGAGCAGTTCTTC. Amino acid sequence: CASSLAASFSNEQFF.

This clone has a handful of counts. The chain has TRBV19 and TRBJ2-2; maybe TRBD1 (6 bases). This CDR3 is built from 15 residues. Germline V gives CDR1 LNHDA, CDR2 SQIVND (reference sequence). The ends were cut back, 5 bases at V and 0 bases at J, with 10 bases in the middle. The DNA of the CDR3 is TGTGCCAGTAGTCTGCAGGGGACGAACACCGGGGAGCTGTTTTTT. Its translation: CASSLQGTNTGELFF.

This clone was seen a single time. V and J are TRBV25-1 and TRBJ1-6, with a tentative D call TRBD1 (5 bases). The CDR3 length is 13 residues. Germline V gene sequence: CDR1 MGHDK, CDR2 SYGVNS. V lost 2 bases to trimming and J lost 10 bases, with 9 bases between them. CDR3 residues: CASSEPRASPLHF. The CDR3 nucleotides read TGTGCCAGCAGTGAACCCAGGGCCTCACCCCTCCACTTT.

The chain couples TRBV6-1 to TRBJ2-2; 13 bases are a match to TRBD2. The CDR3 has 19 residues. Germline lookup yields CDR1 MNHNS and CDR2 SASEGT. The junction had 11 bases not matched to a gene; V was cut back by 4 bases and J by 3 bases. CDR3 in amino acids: CASSGSGTSGVRHTGELFF. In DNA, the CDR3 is TGTGCCAGCAGTGGCTCCGGGACTAGCGGGGTACGTCACACCGGGGAGCTGTTTTTT.

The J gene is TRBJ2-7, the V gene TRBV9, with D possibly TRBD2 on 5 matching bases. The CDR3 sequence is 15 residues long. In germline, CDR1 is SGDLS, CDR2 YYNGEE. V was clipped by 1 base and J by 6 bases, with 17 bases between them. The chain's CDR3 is CASSVLGLGGGEQYF. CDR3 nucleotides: TGTGCCAGCAGCGTACTCGGGTTGGGCGGAGGCGAGCAGTACTTC.

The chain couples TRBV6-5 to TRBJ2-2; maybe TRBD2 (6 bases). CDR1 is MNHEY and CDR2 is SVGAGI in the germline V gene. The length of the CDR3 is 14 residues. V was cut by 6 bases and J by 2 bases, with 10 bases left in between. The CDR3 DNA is TGTGCCAGCAGACGGGACTTTAACACCGGGGAGCTGTTTTTT. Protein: CASRRDFNTGELFF.

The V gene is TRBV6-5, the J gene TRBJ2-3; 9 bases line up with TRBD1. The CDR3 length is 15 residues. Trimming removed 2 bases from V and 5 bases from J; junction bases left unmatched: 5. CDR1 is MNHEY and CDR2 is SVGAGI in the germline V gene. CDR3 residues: CASSYGGTGQDTQYF. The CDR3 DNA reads TGTGCCAGCAGTTACGGGGGGACAGGGCAAGATACGCAGTATTTT.

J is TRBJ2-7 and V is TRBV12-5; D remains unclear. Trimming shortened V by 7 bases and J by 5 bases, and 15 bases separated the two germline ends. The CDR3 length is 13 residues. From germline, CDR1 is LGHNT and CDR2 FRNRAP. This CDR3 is CASAADPGHEQYF. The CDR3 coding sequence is TGTGCTAGTGCCGCCGACCCGGGCCACGAGCAGTACTTC.

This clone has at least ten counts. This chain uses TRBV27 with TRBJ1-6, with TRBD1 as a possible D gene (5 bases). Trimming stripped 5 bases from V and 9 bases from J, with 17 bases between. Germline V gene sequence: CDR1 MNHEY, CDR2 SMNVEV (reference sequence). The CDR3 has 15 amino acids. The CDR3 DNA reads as TGTGCCAGCAGTAAATACCCCGGGGGAATTTCACCCCTCCACTTT. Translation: CASSKYPGGISPLHF.

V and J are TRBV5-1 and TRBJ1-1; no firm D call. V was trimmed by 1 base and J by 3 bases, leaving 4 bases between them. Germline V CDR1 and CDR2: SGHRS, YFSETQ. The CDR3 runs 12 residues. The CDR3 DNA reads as TGCGCCAGCAGCTTGTCCGACACTGAAGCTTTCTTT. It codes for CASSLSDTEAFF.

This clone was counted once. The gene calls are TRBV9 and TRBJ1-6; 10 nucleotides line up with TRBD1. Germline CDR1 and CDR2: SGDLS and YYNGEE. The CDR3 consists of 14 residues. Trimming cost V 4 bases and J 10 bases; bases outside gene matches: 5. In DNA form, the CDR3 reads TGTGCCAGCAGCCCATGGACAGGGGGGTCACCCCTCCACTTT. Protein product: CASSPWTGGSPLHF.

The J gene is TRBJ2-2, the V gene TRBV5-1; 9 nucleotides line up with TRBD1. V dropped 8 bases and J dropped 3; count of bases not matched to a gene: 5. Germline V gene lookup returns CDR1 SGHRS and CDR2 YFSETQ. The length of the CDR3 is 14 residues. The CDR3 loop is CARDRGRDTGELFF. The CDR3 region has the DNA TGCGCCAGGGACAGGGGACGGGACACCGGGGAGCTGTTTTTT.

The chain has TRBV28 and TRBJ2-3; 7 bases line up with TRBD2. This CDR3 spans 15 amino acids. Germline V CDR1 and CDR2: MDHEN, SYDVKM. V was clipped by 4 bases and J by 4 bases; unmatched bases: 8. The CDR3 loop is CASSSGTSEADTQYF. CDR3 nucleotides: TGTGCCAGCAGTTCCGGAACTAGCGAGGCAGATACGCAGTATTTT.

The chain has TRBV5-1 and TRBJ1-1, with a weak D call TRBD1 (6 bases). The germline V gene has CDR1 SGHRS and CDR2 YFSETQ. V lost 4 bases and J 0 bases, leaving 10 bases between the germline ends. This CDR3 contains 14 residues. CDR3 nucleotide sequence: TGCGCCAGCAGCCCGGGGGCGCTGAACACTGAAGCTTTCTTT. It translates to CASSPGALNTEAFF.

CDR3 protein: CASSSTGLRYGYTF. CDR3 coding DNA: TGTGCCAGCAGTTCAACGGGACTTCGTTATGGCTACACCTTC. The rearrangement uses TRBV27 and TRBJ1-2; a possible D gene is TRBD1 (5 bases). The V end was cut by 4 bases, the J end by 5 bases, with 14 bases between. The CDR3 is 14 residues long. Looked up from germline, CDR1 is MNHEY and CDR2 is SMNVEV (reference sequence).

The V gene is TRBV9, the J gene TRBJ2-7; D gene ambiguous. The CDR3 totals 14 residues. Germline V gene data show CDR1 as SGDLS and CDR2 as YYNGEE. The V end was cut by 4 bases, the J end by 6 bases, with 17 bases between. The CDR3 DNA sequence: TGTGCCAGCAGCCTACAACATGCCCCCAGCGAGCAGTACTTC. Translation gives CASSLQHAPSEQYF.

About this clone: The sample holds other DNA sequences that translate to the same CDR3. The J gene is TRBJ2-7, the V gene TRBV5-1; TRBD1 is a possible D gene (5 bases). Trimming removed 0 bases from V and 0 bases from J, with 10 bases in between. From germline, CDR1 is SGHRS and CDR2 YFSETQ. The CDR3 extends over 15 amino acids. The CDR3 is CASSLEGVSSYEQYF. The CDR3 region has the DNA TGCGCCAGCAGCTTGGAAGGGGTCAGCTCCTACGAGCAGTACTTC.

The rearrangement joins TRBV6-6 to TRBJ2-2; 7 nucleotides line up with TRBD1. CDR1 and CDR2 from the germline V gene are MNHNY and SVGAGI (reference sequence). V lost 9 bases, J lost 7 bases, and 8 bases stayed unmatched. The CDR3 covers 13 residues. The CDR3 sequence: CASTRGSGGELFF. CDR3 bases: TGTGCCAGTACCAGGGGGTCTGGCGGGGAGCTGTTTTTT.

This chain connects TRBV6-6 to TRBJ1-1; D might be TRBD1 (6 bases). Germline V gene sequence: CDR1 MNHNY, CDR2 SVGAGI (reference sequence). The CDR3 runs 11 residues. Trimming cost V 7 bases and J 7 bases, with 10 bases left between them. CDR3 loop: CASTGTLEAFF. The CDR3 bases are TGTGCCAGCACGGGGACACTTGAAGCTTTCTTT.